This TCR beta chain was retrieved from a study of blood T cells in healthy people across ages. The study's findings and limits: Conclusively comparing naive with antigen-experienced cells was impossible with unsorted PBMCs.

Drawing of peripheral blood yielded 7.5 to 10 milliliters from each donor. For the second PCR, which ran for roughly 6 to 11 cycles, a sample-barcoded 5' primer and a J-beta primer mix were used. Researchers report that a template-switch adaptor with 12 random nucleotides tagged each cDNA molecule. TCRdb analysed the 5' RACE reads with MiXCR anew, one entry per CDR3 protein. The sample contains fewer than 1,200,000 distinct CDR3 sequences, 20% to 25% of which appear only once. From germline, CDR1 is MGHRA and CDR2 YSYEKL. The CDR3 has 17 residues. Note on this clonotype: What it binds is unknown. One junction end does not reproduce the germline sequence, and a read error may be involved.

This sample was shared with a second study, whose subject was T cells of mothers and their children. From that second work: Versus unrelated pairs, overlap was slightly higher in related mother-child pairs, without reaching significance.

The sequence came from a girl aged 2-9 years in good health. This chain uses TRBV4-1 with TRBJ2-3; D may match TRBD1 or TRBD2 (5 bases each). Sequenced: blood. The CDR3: CASSPIQGVASTDMQYF. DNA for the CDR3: TGCGCCAGCAGCCCAATTCAGGGAGTGGCTAGCACAGATATGCAGTATTTT.